This T cell receptor (beta chain) was found in a study of cytomegalovirus exposure and HLA in healthy donors. The PCR contained 60 Vbeta and 13 Jbeta primers. Repertoires were generated with immunoSEQ multiplex PCR, while TCRdb's copy carries only in-frame clones and drops some. The data contain over 80,000 clones, about four fifths of them seen just once; the ten biggest clones take up more than 4.5%. The V segment lost 4 bases and the J segment 2 bases; nucleotides outside the gene matches: 7. CDR3 size: 15 residues. Germline CDR1 reads MNHNY; CDR2 reads SVGAGI (reference sequence). This receptor was taken from a man aged 40-49 years in good health and CMV-seropositive. Source material: PBMCs. The V gene is TRBV6-6, the J gene TRBJ2-5; TRBD1 matches 7 bases. The CDR3 coding sequence is TGTGCCAGCAGTTCTTGGCGACAGGGTCAAGAGACCCAGTACTTC. Residues: CASSSWRQGQETQYF.